The clone carrying this TCR beta chain was seen repeatedly, ten times or more. Unique molecular identifiers tagged the TCRbeta library. TCRdb reprocessed the PCR reads via MiXCR and lists one record per CDR3 protein. The data hold 190,000 or so distinct CDR3 sequences, with 6.5% to 7.5% observed a single time. These data are taken from a study of T-cell reconstitution after alpha-beta-depleted transplantation in children. V lost 0 bases to trimming and J lost 7 bases; unmatched junction nucleotides: 15. This CDR3 is 19 amino acids long. Germline values: CDR1 DFQATT, CDR2 SNEGSKA (reference sequence). This chain joins TRBV20-1 and TRBJ2-1; 13 bases are a match to TRBD2. Material: PBMCs from the stem cell graft donor, obtained from the stem cell graft. The receptor was isolated from a human donor who donated a stem cell graft to a child with Wiskott-Aldrich syndrome. The CDR3, as DNA: TGCAGTGCTAGAGATATTGGGCAGACCGGGACTAGCGGGATGAATGAGCAGTTCTTC. Translation gives CSARDIGQTGTSGMNEQFF.